The T cell receptor (beta chain) under discussion was sequenced for a study of blood T cells in healthy people across ages. Germline V gene sequence: CDR1 SQVTM, CDR2 ANQGSEA. The CDR3 is 14 residues long. Trimming removed 6 bases at V and 4 bases at J, with 18 bases between. This clonotype has just a few counts. It was with a sample-barcoded 5' primer and a J-beta primer mix that a second PCR of roughly 6 to 12 cycles was run. TCRdb passed the 5' RACE reads through MiXCR, listing each CDR3 protein once. In the table there are approximately 800,000 distinct CDR3 sequences, more than 55% of which are singletons.

The V gene is TRBV29-1, the J gene TRBJ1-2; D is undetermined. This TCR derives from a man aged 35-49 years in good health. The sequencing input was blood. As DNA, the CDR3 is TGCAGCGTACTAAAAACCGACTACAGCTATGGCTACACCTTC. Amino acids: CSVLKTDYSYGYTF.